These 14 T cell receptor beta chains came from one sample sequenced in a study of CD8 T cells in ankylosing spondylitis. TCRdb processed the 5' RACE reads anew with MiXCR; each CDR3 protein has one entry. The table includes some 200,000 distinct CDR3 sequences, 9.5% to 15% detected once. Sequenced material: blood, either unsorted or a sorted T cell fraction (not recorded which). These receptors were collected from a male donor with ankylosing spondylitis or in good health (not recorded which).

The V gene is TRBV27, the J gene TRBJ2-7; D is ambiguous. Per germline, CDR1 MNHEY and CDR2 SMNVEV (reference sequence). Trimming left V 6 bases short and J 6 bases short, with 9 bases between. The CDR3 runs 11 residues. The CDR3 sequence: CASSFSGEQYF. The DNA of the CDR3 is TGTGCCAGCAGCTTTTCAGGCGAGCAGTACTTC.

V is TRBV27 and J is TRBJ2-2; 15 nucleotides align to TRBD2. Per the germline V gene, CDR1 is MNHEY and CDR2 is SMNVEV (reference sequence). This CDR3 contains 17 residues. The V segment lost 8 bases and the J segment 6 bases; nucleotides outside the gene matches: 10. The CDR3 region is CASPSSGLAGGPGELFF. The CDR3 nucleotides read TGTGCCAGCCCTAGCTCGGGACTAGCGGGGGGCCCCGGGGAGCTGTTTTTT.

This chain connects TRBV7-9 to TRBJ2-6; D not resolved. The CDR3 spans 16 residues. V was shortened by 9 bases and J by 2 bases, with 17 bases between the two germline ends. Looked up from germline, CDR1 is SEHNR and CDR2 is FQNEAQ (reference sequence). CDR3 protein: CASASLGNPGANVLTF. CDR3 sequence (DNA): TGTGCCAGTGCCTCCCTAGGGAACCCTGGGGCCAACGTCCTGACTTTC.

The sample holds many counts of this clonotype. The J gene is TRBJ2-7, the V gene TRBV3-1; D unclear. There are 13 residues in the CDR3. Trimming cost V 3 bases and J 2 bases, with 8 bases left between them. CDR1 is LGHDT and CDR2 is YNNKEL in the germline V gene (reference sequence). The CDR3 nucleotides read TGTGCCAGCAGCCATGGGCCGACCTACGAGCAGTACTTC. It encodes CASSHGPTYEQYF.

The chain combines TRBV10-3 with TRBJ2-7, with TRBD1 identical over 7 bases. The CDR3 loop spans 15 amino acids. Trimming cost V 4 bases and J 0 bases; bases outside gene matches: 6. In germline, CDR1 is ENHRY, CDR2 SYGVKD. For the CDR3, the DNA is TGTGCCATCAGTGGTACAGGGGCCCCCTCCTACGAGCAGTACTTC. Its protein is CAISGTGAPSYEQYF.

J is TRBJ2-7 and V is TRBV5-6; D may correspond to TRBD1 or TRBD2 (7 bases each). Germline CDR1 SGHDT, CDR2 YYEEEE. CDR3 length: 17 residues. The V end was cut by 4 bases, the J end by 3 bases, with 23 bases between. CDR3 region: CASSPPYPDRDYYEQYF. The CDR3 nucleotides read TGTGCCAGCAGCCCGCCATATCCCGACAGGGACTACTACGAGCAGTACTTC.

The gene calls are TRBV27 and TRBJ2-3, with 8 bases lining up with TRBD1. Per germline, CDR1 MNHEY and CDR2 SMNVEV (reference sequence). The junction had 8 bases not matched to a gene; V was cut back by 3 bases and J by 6 bases. CDR3 length: 15 residues. CDR3 nucleotides: TGTGCCAGCAGTTTCCCCGGACAGGGCGGGGATACGCAGTATTTT. It codes for CASSFPGQGGDTQYF.

The rearrangement uses TRBV4-2 and TRBJ2-7; TRBD2 might be the D (6 bases). Per germline, CDR1 LGHNA and CDR2 YNFKEQ. The CDR3 covers 15 residues. The ends were cut back, 0 bases at V and 2 bases at J, with 11 bases in the middle. The CDR3 loop is CASSQERDSPYEQYF. The CDR3, as DNA: TGTGCCAGCAGCCAAGAGAGGGACTCACCCTACGAGCAGTACTTC.

This clonotype was observed a handful of times. The V call is TRBV20-1, the J call TRBJ2-1; TRBD2 might be the D (5 bases). The CDR3 length is 14 residues. Trimming took off 5 bases at V and 2 bases at J, with 13 bases between the two ends. CDR1 is DFQATT and CDR2 is SNEGSKA in the germline V gene (reference sequence). Written as DNA, the CDR3 is TGCAGTGCTGGCGGGTCCGGGACCTACAATGAGCAGTTCTTC. This translates into CSAGGSGTYNEQFF.

The rearrangement uses TRBV27 and TRBJ2-3, with D possibly TRBD1 on 5 matching bases. This CDR3 contains 14 residues. Germline CDR1 is MNHEY and CDR2 is SMNVEV (reference sequence). Trimming took 3 bases from V and 5 from J, leaving 12 bases between them. The CDR3 region has the DNA TGTGCCAGCAGTTTCAGGGTTCAAGGAGATACGCAGTATTTT. This translates into CASSFRVQGDTQYF.

This clonotype has only a few counts. V gene TRBV2 combines with J gene TRBJ2-3; 7 bases are a match to TRBD1. The CDR3 consists of 15 residues. V lost 8 bases to trimming and J lost 6 bases; unmatched junction nucleotides: 14. Per germline, CDR1 SNHLY and CDR2 FYNNEI. In nucleotides, the CDR3 is TGTGCCAGCGGAGAGGGGGCGCAGGGACCGGATACGCAGTATTTT. Translated: CASGEGAQGPDTQYF. Using reference TRBV2 and TRBJ2-3 for the parts outside the CDR3, the full variable domain is EPEVTQTPSHQVTQMGQEVILRCVPISNHLYFYWYRQILGQKVEFLVSFYNNEISEKSEIFDDQFSVERPDGSNFTLKIRSTKLEDSAMYFCASGEGAQGPDTQYFGPGTRLTVL.

The V gene is TRBV3-1, the J gene TRBJ2-5; 7 bases are a match to TRBD1. The CDR3 length is 14 residues. Germline V lookup: CDR1 LGHDT, CDR2 YNNKEL (reference sequence). Trimming took 2 bases from V and 4 from J; bases not matched to a gene: 4. CDR3 residues: CASSQQNRGETQYF. CDR3 bases: TGTGCCAGCAGCCAACAAAACAGGGGAGAGACCCAGTACTTC.

J is TRBJ2-7 and V is TRBV20-1; 10 positions match TRBD1. Germline V lookup: CDR1 DFQATT, CDR2 SNEGSKA (reference sequence). V shed 4 bases, J shed 2 bases, and the junction held 5 bases outside the gene matches. The CDR3 spans 14 residues. CDR3 sequence reads: CSATRDRGTYEQYF. The CDR3 DNA is TGCAGTGCTACCCGGGACAGGGGCACCTACGAGCAGTACTTC.

V gene TRBV7-8 combines with J gene TRBJ2-1; no firm D call. The CDR3 runs to 14 residues. Germline CDR1 and CDR2: SGHVS and FQNEAQ. V was shortened by 5 bases and J by 0 bases, with 8 bases between the two germline ends. CDR3 bases: TGTGCCAGCAGCAGAACGCCCTCCTACAATGAGCAGTTCTTC. It is translated as CASSRTPSYNEQFF.